This entry describes one T cell receptor (beta chain). The CDR3 covers 15 residues. The germline gives CDR1 SGDLS, CDR2 YYNGEE. With 0 bases clipped from V and 4 bases from J, the junction kept 4 bases outside the gene matches. The data belong to a study of blood T cell repertoires in COVID-19. Study context: Sample material is recorded as cDNA or gDNA derived from T cells, B-cell-depleted T cells, or PBMCs.

Clones were sequenced by immunoSEQ multiplex PCR, and TCRdb holds only the in-frame ones, with some missing. The sample consists of a few hundred thousand clones, roughly 80% of them appearing once. V and J are TRBV9 and TRBJ2-3; 8 bases fit TRBD1. This TCR came from a man in his fifties or sixties who had recovered from COVID-19. The sample was peripheral blood. The CDR3: CASSVVQGASDTQYF. The CDR3 DNA reads TGTGCCAGCAGCGTAGTGCAGGGGGCTTCAGATACGCAGTATTTT.